This is a list of T cell receptor beta chains from one sample in a study of blood T cell repertoires in COVID-19. Sequenced by immunoSEQ multiplex PCR; TCRdb stores in-frame clones only, minus some. Among over 250,000 clones, about three quarters were seen once, and the ten largest hold 3.3%. Sequencing was carried out using peripheral blood. All receptors come from a woman older than 75 with acute or convalescent COVID-19. CDR3s include the opening cysteine and the closing phenylalanine or tryptophan. A D gene is named only where the DNA matches it firmly. The size of a clone is reported for some rows only, either as once, few or many, or as a class for expanded clones.

>TRBJ1-5|-|TRBV7-9|-
CASSLLFIENRHF
TGTGCCAGCAGCTTATTATTCATCGAGAACCGGCATTTT
>TRBJ2-1|-|TRBV5-6|-
CASSLKAEGEFF
TGTGCCAGCAGCTTGAAAGCGGAGGGTGAGTTCTTC
>TRBJ2-2|TRBD1|TRBV19|-
CASSTGTVNTGELFF
TGTGCCAGTAGTACCGGGACAGTGAACACCGGGGAGCTGTTTTTT
>TRBJ1-2|TRBD1|TRBV7-9|-
CASSSATGDYGYTF
TGTGCCAGCAGTTCAGCTACAGGGGACTATGGCTACACCTTC
>TRBJ1-2|-|TRBV6-2/TRBV6-3|-
CASSQAGRTYGYTF
TGTGCCAGCAGTCAAGCGGGACGGACCTATGGCTACACCTTC
>TRBJ1-1|-|TRBV9|-
CASSVVRPGSRGTEAFF
TGTGCCAGCAGCGTAGTACGCCCGGGATCCCGGGGCACTGAAGCTTTCTTT
>TRBJ1-1|-|TRBV7-2|few
CASSSAASTEAFF
TGTGCCAGCAGCTCGGCGGCGAGCACTGAAGCTTTCTTT
>TRBJ1-6|-|TRBV6-5|-
CAGRTAYNSPLHF
TGTGCCGGGCGGACAGCTTATAATTCACCCCTCCACTTT
>TRBJ2-5|TRBD1|TRBV2|-
CASRFRQGTQYF
TGTGCCAGCAGATTCAGACAGGGGACCCAGTACTTC
>TRBJ2-3|TRBD2|TRBV27|-
CASSSTAGGFTDTQYF
TGTGCCAGCAGTTCAACAGCGGGGGGGTTCACAGATACGCAGTATTTT
>TRBJ2-7|-|TRBV12-3/TRBV12-4|-
CASSRDSYEQYF
TGTGCCAGCAGCCGGGACTCATACGAGCAGTACTTC
>TRBJ2-1|-|TRBV5-6|-
CASTHRERSYNEQFF
TGTGCCTCCACACATCGGGAGAGATCCTACAATGAGCAGTTCTTC
>TRBJ2-7|TRBD1|TRBV2|-
CASRVGGQGIHEQYF
TGTGCCAGCAGAGTGGGTGGACAGGGGATACACGAGCAGTACTTC
>TRBJ2-7|-|TRBV19|-
CASSRTSSGSYEQYF
TGTGCCAGTAGTAGGACTTCGTCGGGCTCCTACGAGCAGTACTTC
>TRBJ2-1|TRBD2|TRBV12-5|-
CASGRGASGSSYNEQFF
TGTGCTAGTGGTCGTGGGGCTAGCGGCAGCTCCTACAATGAGCAGTTCTTC
>TRBJ1-2|-|TRBV3-1/TRBV3-2|-
CASSSRDMRGYTF
TGTGCCAGCAGCTCCCGGGACATGCGGGGCTACACCTTC
>TRBJ1-2|-|TRBV5-6|-
CASSLAFREDGYTF
TGTGCCAGCAGCTTGGCCTTTAGAGAGGATGGCTACACCTTC
>TRBJ1-1|-|TRBV19|-
CASSIDRDTEAFF
TGTGCCAGTAGTATAGACAGGGACACTGAAGCTTTCTTT
>TRBJ2-1|-|TRBV19|once
CASSPMGQGYEQFF
TGTGCCAGTAGCCCGATGGGCCAGGGCTATGAGCAGTTCTTC
>TRBJ2-5|-|TRBV6-5|-
CASKDHRDGRETQYF
TGTGCCAGCAAAGACCACAGGGATGGGCGAGAGACCCAGTACTTC
>TRBJ1-6|-|TRBV7-9|-
CASSLQAGTVSPLHF
TGTGCCAGCAGCTTACAAGCAGGAACGGTTTCACCCCTCCACTTT
>TRBJ2-4|-|TRBV5-1|-
CASSLEVGENIQYF
TGCGCCAGCAGCTTGGAGGTGGGAGAGAACATTCAGTACTTC
>TRBJ1-2|-|TRBV28|once
CASSPGGGYGYTF
TGTGCCAGCAGCCCCGGGGGTGGGTATGGCTACACCTTC
>TRBJ2-7|-|TRBV14|-
CASSHWTTLSEQYF
TGTGCCAGCAGCCACTGGACAACACTGAGCGAGCAGTACTTC
>TRBJ1-4|-|TRBV4-2|-
CASSQEDSLNEKLFF
TGTGCCAGCAGCCAAGAGGACAGCCTTAATGAAAAACTGTTTTTT
>TRBJ2-1|TRBD2|TRBV7-9|-
CASSGGTSGVDEQFF
TGTGCCAGCAGCGGAGGTACTAGCGGGGTAGATGAGCAGTTCTTC
>TRBJ2-3|-|TRBV9|-
CASSPRPGPADTQYF
TGTGCCAGCAGCCCCCGTCCTGGCCCCGCAGATACGCAGTATTTT
>TRBJ1-2|-|TRBV14|-
CASSQDLRDPHFF
TGTGCCAGCAGCCAAGATTTGAGGGATCCCCACTTCTTC
>TRBJ2-3|-|TRBV2|few
CASSGDFTDTQYF
TGTGCCAGCAGTGGGGACTTCACAGATACGCAGTATTTT
>TRBJ2-2|TRBD1|TRBV9|-
CASSTHQGAGGELFF
TGTGCCAGCAGCACCCATCAGGGGGCGGGCGGGGAGCTGTTTTTT
>TRBJ1-5|TRBD1|TRBV19|-
CASSGQGINQPQHF
TGTGCCAGTAGCGGACAGGGGATAAATCAGCCCCAGCATTTT
>TRBJ2-2|TRBD1|TRBV10-3|-
CAISLGGAGTGELFF
TGTGCCATCAGCCTAGGGGGCGCCGGCACCGGGGAGCTGTTTTTT
>TRBJ1-4|TRBD1|TRBV2|-
CASKTGVSDEKLFF
TGTGCCAGCAAGACAGGGGTTTCGGATGAAAAACTGTTTTTT
>TRBJ2-1|-|TRBV6-5|-
CASSYGRVSYNEQFF
TGTGCCAGCAGTTACGGGCGGGTCTCCTACAATGAGCAGTTCTTC
>TRBJ2-2|TRBD2|TRBV28|-
CASSLWGLAGHPGELFF
TGTGCCAGCAGTTTATGGGGACTAGCGGGACACCCCGGGGAGCTGTTTTTT
>TRBJ2-7|TRBD2|TRBV7-2|-
CASSLGRAGRGYEQYF
TGTGCCAGCAGCCTAGGGAGGGCAGGGAGGGGATACGAGCAGTACTTC
>TRBJ2-5|-|TRBV5-1|once
CASSSQGSETQYF
TGCGCCAGCAGCTCGCAGGGAAGCGAGACCCAGTACTTC
>TRBJ1-1|-|TRBV18|-
CASSPSGGRGTEAFF
TGTGCCAGCTCACCGTCGGGGGGCCGGGGAACTGAAGCTTTCTTT
>TRBJ2-7|-|TRBV5-6|-
CASSLVASYEQYF
TGTGCCAGCAGCTTGGTGGCCTCCTACGAGCAGTACTTC
>TRBJ2-7|TRBD2|TRBV20-1|-
CSATSGGEQYF
TGCAGTGCTACAAGCGGGGGCGAGCAGTACTTC
>TRBJ1-3|-|TRBV18|-
CASSPESGNTIYF
TGTGCCAGCTCACCAGAGTCTGGAAACACCATATATTTT
>TRBJ2-2|TRBD2|TRBV28|once
CASSRLAGVSLDTGELFF
TGTGCCAGCAGTCGACTAGCGGGAGTGTCCCTAGACACCGGGGAGCTGTTTTTT
>TRBJ2-7|-|TRBV4-1|-
CASSTSLLSYEQYF
TGCGCCAGCAGCACATCGCTCCTCTCCTACGAGCAGTACTTC
>TRBJ2-5|TRBD1|TRBV6-5|few
CASNNPGQVETQYF
TGTGCCAGCAACAACCCGGGACAGGTGGAGACCCAGTACTTC
>TRBJ1-6|-|TRBV6-5|-
CASSYATGYNSPLHF
TGTGCCAGCAGTTATGCCACGGGCTATAATTCACCCCTCCACTTT
>TRBJ2-3|-|TRBV7-2|once
CASSSTDRRQTDTQYF
TGTGCCAGCAGCTCCACCGACAGGAGGCAGACAGATACGCAGTATTTT
>TRBJ1-3|TRBD1|TRBV4-1|-
CASSFGQGAGNTIYF
TGCGCCAGCAGCTTCGGACAGGGGGCTGGAAACACCATATATTTT
>TRBJ2-1|TRBD1|TRBV24-1|once
CATSDNGQGVEEQFF
TGTGCCACCAGTGACAATGGACAGGGAGTGGAGGAGCAGTTCTTC
>TRBJ1-5|-|TRBV6-1|-
CASSESGGGNQPQHF
TGTGCCAGCAGTGAAAGCGGGGGAGGCAATCAGCCCCAGCATTTT
>TRBJ2-7|TRBD2|TRBV2|few
CASSTRPTSGGYEQYF
TGTGCCAGCAGTACCCGACCGACTAGCGGAGGCTACGAGCAGTACTTC
>TRBJ2-4|TRBD1|TRBV4-3|few
CASSQSGTGSDLAKNIQYF
TGCGCCAGCAGCCAATCCGGGACAGGGTCCGATTTAGCCAAAAACATTCAGTACTTC
>TRBJ1-4|-|TRBV4-1|-
CASSQEPGQTTNEKLFF
TGCGCCAGCAGCCAAGAACCAGGCCAGACAACTAATGAAAAACTGTTTTTT
>TRBJ2-7|-|TRBV4-1|-
CASSQWLGPKSEQYF
TGCGCCAGCAGCCAGTGGTTGGGCCCCAAATCCGAGCAGTACTTC
>TRBJ1-1|-|TRBV29-1|once
CSASTGMNTEAFF
TGCAGCGCTTCAACAGGGATGAACACTGAAGCTTTCTTT